This T cell receptor (beta chain) came from a study of PD-1 blockade in classical Hodgkin lymphoma. Study observations and caveats: Exclusion was the outcome for patients who began nivolumab under 1 year after ASCT. Underlying causes for the observed repertoire differences were not defined, possibly disease activity or prior therapy. There was a significant rise in CD4+ TCR diversity by C4D1, with no such rise for CD8+.

V trimming: 4 bases; J trimming: 4 bases; junction bases outside the gene matches: 4. Germline CDR1 SGHTA, CDR2 FQGTGA. The CDR3 has 14 residues. The table came from immunoSEQ multiplex PCR; TCRdb's copy has only in-frame clones and leaves some out. The table lists 20,000 or so clones, over 80% of them singletons, with 24% in the top ten. Remarks on this clone: Its antigen is not known.

All trial patients relapsed after autologous stem cell transplantation. This chain connects TRBV7-3 to TRBJ2-3; 8 bases agree with TRBD1. The sample was peripheral blood mononuclear cells (PBMCs), taken at baseline. This sequence originates from a human donor with classical Hodgkin lymphoma. The chain's CDR3 is CASSSQGVADTQYF. The CDR3 DNA reads as TGTGCCAGCAGCTCACAGGGGGTAGCAGATACGCAGTATTTT.